Listed below are T cell receptor beta chains from one sample, sequenced in a study of blood T cells in healthy people across ages. TCRdb processed the 5' RACE reads anew with MiXCR; each CDR3 protein has one entry. This sample has about 1.8 million distinct CDR3 sequences, with about 50% found just once. The sequenced material came from blood. The source of these receptors is a middle-aged woman in good health. CDR3s include the opening cysteine and the closing phenylalanine or tryptophan. The D gene is left open where the match is weak. Some rows mark clone size as missing; the rest say once, few, many or name a class of expanded clone.

D gene: TRBD2; V gene: TRBV25-1; clone size: -; J gene: TRBJ2-3; CDR3 length: 15; CDR3 DNA: TGTGCCTGCAGTCTACCGGGGAGGGACACAGATACGCAGTATTTT; CDR3 protein: CACSLPGRDTDTQYF
D gene: -; V gene: TRBV20-1; clone size: -; J gene: TRBJ2-5; CDR3 length: 16; CDR3 DNA: TGCAGTGCTAGAGTGTCATCAGGTGGGGTCGGGCAGACCCAGTACTTC; CDR3 protein: CSARVSSGGVGQTQYF
D gene: -; V gene: TRBV6-2/TRBV6-3; clone size: few; J gene: TRBJ2-1; CDR3 length: 15; CDR3 DNA: TGTGCCAGCAGTTATCTAGGGGCACTCTACAATGAGCAGTTCTTC; CDR3 protein: CASSYLGALYNEQFF
D gene: -; V gene: TRBV7-2; clone size: -; J gene: TRBJ2-3; CDR3 length: 15; CDR3 DNA: TGTGCCAGCAGCTTCGCCCCTGACAGCACAGATACGCAGTATTTT; CDR3 protein: CASSFAPDSTDTQYF
D gene: -; V gene: TRBV6-5; clone size: few; J gene: TRBJ2-3; CDR3 length: 15; CDR3 DNA: TGTGCCAGCAGTTACTCGGAGACAGTCACAGATACGCAGTATTTT; CDR3 protein: CASSYSETVTDTQYF
D gene: -; V gene: TRBV6-5; clone size: once; J gene: TRBJ2-7; CDR3 length: 14; CDR3 DNA: TGTGCCAGCAGTCCGTTAAATCGGAAGGAAGAGCAGTACTTC; CDR3 protein: CASSPLNRKEEQYF
D gene: TRBD2; V gene: TRBV4-2; clone size: -; J gene: TRBJ2-5; CDR3 length: 16; CDR3 DNA: TGTGCCAGCAGCCCTCGGACTAGCGGGGGGAGGGAGACCCAGTACTTC; CDR3 protein: CASSPRTSGGRETQYF
D gene: -; V gene: TRBV20-1; clone size: -; J gene: TRBJ2-5; CDR3 length: 12; CDR3 DNA: TGCAGTGTGGGACGGCAGTCCGAGACCCAGTACTTC; CDR3 protein: CSVGRQSETQYF
D gene: TRBD1; V gene: TRBV11-2; clone size: few; J gene: TRBJ2-1; CDR3 length: 16; CDR3 DNA: TGTGCCAGCAGCGCCGGACAGGGGAGAGCCTACAATGAGCAGTTCTTC; CDR3 protein: CASSAGQGRAYNEQFF
D gene: -; V gene: TRBV4-1; clone size: few; J gene: TRBJ2-5; CDR3 length: 14; CDR3 DNA: TGCGCCAGCAGCCAAGGGGCCCATCGGGAGACCCAGTACTTC; CDR3 protein: CASSQGAHRETQYF
D gene: TRBD2; V gene: TRBV25-1; clone size: -; J gene: TRBJ2-1; CDR3 length: 15; CDR3 DNA: TGTGCCAGCAGTGGAGCTAGCGGGGGGGCCAATGAGCAGTTCTTC; CDR3 protein: CASSGASGGANEQFF
D gene: -; V gene: TRBV10-3; clone size: few; J gene: TRBJ2-1; CDR3 length: 13; CDR3 DNA: TGTGCCATCAAAGACAGGACAGACAATGAGCAGTTCTTC; CDR3 protein: CAIKDRTDNEQFF
D gene: -; V gene: TRBV5-1; clone size: -; J gene: TRBJ1-1; CDR3 length: 13; CDR3 DNA: TGCGCCAGCAGCTTGGGAAGGGATTACGGAGCTTTCTTT; CDR3 protein: CASSLGRDYGAFF